This T cell receptor beta chain was sequenced in a study of T cells in Graves' hyperthyroidism and ophthalmopathy. The ends lost 6 bases at V and 4 bases at J; junction bases unmatched: 3. Germline values: CDR1 DFQATT, CDR2 SNEGSKA (reference sequence). The CDR3 covers 13 residues. RNA transcripts provided the source from which TCR beta CDR3 regions were amplified. HTBI primers were employed in a first-round RT-PCR of the TCR CDR3. Via MiXCR, TCRdb re-called the multiplex PCR reads, giving one row per CDR3 protein. This sample has nearly 600,000 distinct CDR3 sequences; over 11% occur once, and the top ten carry 4.5% to 6%. This clonotype was found many times.

The chain couples TRBV20-1 to TRBJ2-5; the match to TRBD2 covers 12 bases. The receptor was isolated from a woman in her 30s with Graves' hyperthyroidism that later progressed to Graves' ophthalmopathy. The sample consisted of blood. The CDR3 here is CSAQTSGGETQYF. The CDR3 DNA is TGCAGTGCACAGACTAGCGGGGGAGAGACCCAGTACTTC.